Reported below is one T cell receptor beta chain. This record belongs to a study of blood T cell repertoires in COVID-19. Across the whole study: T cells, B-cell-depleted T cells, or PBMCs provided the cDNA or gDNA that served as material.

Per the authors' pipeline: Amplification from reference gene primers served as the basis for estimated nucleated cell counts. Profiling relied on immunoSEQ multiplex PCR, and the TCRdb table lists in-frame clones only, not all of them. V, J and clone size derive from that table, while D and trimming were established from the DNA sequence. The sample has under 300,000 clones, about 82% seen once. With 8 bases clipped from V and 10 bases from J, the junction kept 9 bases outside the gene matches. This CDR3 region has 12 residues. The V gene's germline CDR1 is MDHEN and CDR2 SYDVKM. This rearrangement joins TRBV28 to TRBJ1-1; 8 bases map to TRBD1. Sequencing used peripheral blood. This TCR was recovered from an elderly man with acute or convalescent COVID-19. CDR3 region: CASDRGQRGAFF. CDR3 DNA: TGTGCCAGCGACAGGGGTCAACGCGGAGCTTTCTTT.